This entry concerns a single T cell receptor beta chain. This specimen comes from a study of blood T cell repertoires in COVID-19. Study context: Sources were T cells, B-cell-depleted T cells, or PBMCs; the material itself was cDNA or gDNA.

Generated by immunoSEQ multiplex PCR, the TCRdb table keeps only in-frame clones and is missing some. The table records about 190,000 clones, just under 85% of them present only once. The J segment lost 5 bases and the V segment lost 6 bases, leaving 5 bases of the junction unmatched. The CDR3 has 13 residues. The chain employs TRBV12-3 or TRBV12-4 and TRBJ2-3, with TRBD1 matching over 7 bases. Sequencing input: peripheral blood. This clonotype was obtained from a woman aged 70 to 79 with active or convalescent COVID-19. The CDR3 coding sequence is TGTGCCAGCAGGAAAGGACAGGAAGATACGCAGTATTTT. This gives the protein CASRKGQEDTQYF.